Sequencing of this T cell receptor (beta chain) was carried out in a study of PD-L1 blockade in urothelial cancer. As for the study in general: Atezolizumab at 1,200 mg intravenously every 3 weeks was started by patients around 2014. Reported median T cell count for blood samples was approximately 140,000.

This CDR3 has 14 amino acids. V shed 5 bases, J shed 3 bases, and the junction held 7 bases outside the gene matches. Germline CDR1 SQVTM, CDR2 ANQGSEA. Time point denoted: peripheral blood 6 weeks after treatment start. The repertoire was sequenced with immunoSEQ multiplex PCR; TCRdb's copy has only in-frame clones and lacks some. The sample contains around 50,000 clones, about 85% of which appear only once. This clone occurred a few times. Its antigen is not identified. Study findings and constraints: Blood TCR clonality below the median before treatment was a predictor of better survival.

This chain connects TRBV29-1 to TRBJ2-1; 7 nucleotides line up with TRBD2. The sequence came from a man aged 45-65 years with urothelial cancer. This specimen was PBMCs, taken around atezolizumab (anti-PD-L1) treatment. This CDR3 reads CSVWVLAVYNEQFF. CDR3 DNA sequence: TGCAGCGTTTGGGTGCTAGCGGTCTACAATGAGCAGTTCTTC.